The 19 T cell receptor beta chains below come from one sample, sequenced in a study of blood T cell repertoires in COVID-19. Profiled with immunoSEQ multiplex PCR; TCRdb holds only in-frame clones, not every one. The data hold about 210,000 clones, with around 80% observed a single time. Material for sequencing was peripheral blood. These receptors were collected from a woman in her forties with acute or convalescent COVID-19.

This clone was recorded only once. The rearrangement uses TRBV5-1 and TRBJ1-2, with 9 bases fitting TRBD1. Germline V CDR1 and CDR2: SGHRS, YFSETQ. The trim removed 3 bases at V and 2 bases at J, leaving 8 bases unmatched. There are 16 residues in the CDR3. CDR3 in DNA: TGCGCCAGCAGCTCGGACAGGGGAGGATTCAACTATGGCTACACCTTC. It codes for CASSSDRGGFNYGYTF.

This clone was found once. Other DNA sequences in the same sample also yield this CDR3. This chain joins TRBV24-1 and TRBJ2-2; TRBD2 matches 10 bases. The CDR3 totals 18 residues. Germline CDR1 reads KGHDR; CDR2 reads SFDVKD. Germline trimming cut 5 bases from V and 5 bases from J; bases unmatched to any gene: 13. CDR3 DNA sequence: TGTGCCACCAGTGGATTGACTAGCGGGCGGGCGGGGACCGGGGAGCTGTTTTTT. This sequence encodes CATSGLTSGRAGTGELFF.

The chain has TRBV19 and TRBJ1-2, with a weak D call TRBD1 (5 bases). V lost 3 bases, J lost 4 bases, and 12 bases lay in between. CDR1 LNHDA and CDR2 SQIVND come from the germline V gene (reference sequence). The CDR3 has 14 amino acids. In nucleotides, the CDR3 is TGTGCCAGTAGTATGGCCGGGGGTATCTATGGCTACACCTTC. It translates to CASSMAGGIYGYTF.

About this clone: Other DNA sequences in the same sample also yield this CDR3. J is TRBJ1-1 and V is TRBV5-1, with D possibly TRBD1 on 5 matching bases. Per the germline V gene, CDR1 is SGHRS and CDR2 is YFSETQ. The CDR3 spans 13 residues. V lost 3 bases and J lost 8, with 14 bases in between. Here the CDR3 DNA reads TGCGCCAGCAGCTCCCAGGGCGGAAGGGAAGCTTTCTTT. Translating it yields CASSSQGGREAFF.

The chain recombines TRBV19 with TRBJ2-7; tentative D call: TRBD1 (8 bases). V lost 5 bases and J lost 4, with 15 bases in between. The CDR3 has 14 residues. CDR1 and CDR2 (germline): LNHDA, SQIVND (reference sequence). CDR3 sequence reads: CASSVSGTGYEQYF. CDR3 DNA sequence: TGTGCCAGTAGTGTAAGCGGGACAGGATACGAGCAGTACTTC.

This clone was detected only a few times. The chain employs TRBV2 and TRBJ1-2, with D uncertain. The CDR3 contains 14 residues. Looked up from germline, CDR1 is SNHLY and CDR2 is FYNNEI. V was cut by 8 bases and J by 6 bases, with 19 bases left in between. CDR3 bases: TGTGCCAGCCTTAAGACGGAGAACTATGATGGCTACACCTTC. It codes for CASLKTENYDGYTF.

V is TRBV9 and J is TRBJ2-5; 8 bases map to TRBD1. Germline values: CDR1 SGDLS, CDR2 YYNGEE. The CDR3 is 14 residues long. Germline trimming cut 4 bases from V and 5 bases from J; bases unmatched to any gene: 7. The CDR3 nucleotides read TGTGCCAGCAGCCCAGGACAGGGATTGGAGACCCAGTACTTC. It yields the protein CASSPGQGLETQYF.

Of note for this clone: An end of the junction does not agree with germline; a read error may underlie this. The same CDR3 is also encoded by other DNA sequences in this sample. This chain uses TRBV3-1 (or the pseudogene TRBV3-2) with TRBJ1-2; 7 nucleotides agree with TRBD1. Germline values: CDR1 LGHDT, CDR2 YNNKEL (reference sequence). The CDR3 loop spans 14 amino acids. CDR3 in amino acids: CASSPTTGNYGYTF. As DNA, the CDR3 is TGTGCCAGCAGCCCGACGACAGGGAACTATGGCTACACTTTC.

This sequence joins TRBV18 and TRBJ1-4; D is perhaps TRBD1 (6 bases). This CDR3 spans 15 amino acids. V gave up 3 bases and J gave up 8 bases, with 16 bases separating them. Germline CDR1 is KGHSH and CDR2 is LQKENI. CDR3 in amino acids: CASSPVGQRSEKLFF. The CDR3 DNA reads TGTGCCAGCTCACCGGTGGGACAACGGTCCGAAAAACTGTTTTTT.

The chain carries TRBV5-6 and TRBJ2-5; 8 bases are shared with TRBD1. Germline CDR1 SGHDT, CDR2 YYEEEE. The CDR3 spans 13 residues. The trim removed 6 bases at V and 5 bases at J, leaving 6 bases unmatched. The CDR3, as DNA: TGTGCCAGCACCGCGACAGGGGTCGAGACCCAGTACTTC. Protein sequence: CASTATGVETQYF. Full variable domain (remainder filled in from reference TRBV5-6 and TRBJ2-5): DAGVTQSPTHLIKTRGQQVTLRCSPKSGHDTVSWYQQALGQGPQFIFQYYEEEERQRGNFPDRFSGHQFPNYSSELNVNALLLGDSALYLCASTATGVETQYFGPGTRLLVL.

This clone was seen more than once but under ten times. CDR3 DNA: TGTGCCAGCAGCTTATCACGGGAGGCCGCCTACGAGCAGTACTTC. It encodes CASSLSREAAYEQYF. The chain joins TRBV11-2 to TRBJ2-7; 7 nucleotides agree with TRBD2. Germline CDR1 SGHAT, CDR2 FQNNGV. Unmatched junction bases numbered 6, after V lost 2 bases and J lost 2 bases. The CDR3 is 15 residues long.

Here the CDR3 reads CASSVGTLNQPQHF. Here the CDR3 DNA reads TGTGCCAGCAGTGTCGGGACACTCAATCAGCCCCAGCATTTT. J is TRBJ1-5 and V is TRBV27; a possible D gene is TRBD1 (6 bases). Germline values: CDR1 MNHEY, CDR2 SMNVEV (reference sequence). The CDR3 is 14 amino acids. The V end was cut by 5 bases, the J end by 3 bases, with 11 bases between.

The chain is built from TRBV10-2 and TRBJ1-2, with TRBD1 identical over 7 bases. Germline CDR1 and CDR2: WSHSY and SAAADI. V trimming: 4 bases; J trimming: 4 bases; junction bases outside the gene matches: 3. The CDR3 consists of 13 residues. This CDR3 is CASSVTGSYGYTF. The CDR3 nucleotides are TGCGCCAGCAGTGTGACAGGGTCCTATGGCTACACCTTC.

The chain uses TRBV7-9 and TRBJ2-4; the D gene is possibly TRBD2 (5 bases). Trimming removed 5 bases from V and 1 base from J, with 24 bases in between. Germline CDR1 reads SEHNR; CDR2 reads FQNEAQ (reference sequence). This CDR3 has 19 residues. In DNA, the CDR3 is TGTGCCAGCAGCAGAGCGGACGGCGAGCGGATCAGGGCCAAAAACATTCAGTACTTC. Amino acid sequence: CASSRADGERIRAKNIQYF.

The chain is built from TRBV10-2 and TRBJ2-7, with 7 bases that match TRBD1. CDR1 and CDR2 from the germline V gene are WSHSY and SAAADI. This CDR3 spans 14 amino acids. Trimming removed 4 bases from V and 2 bases from J; junction bases left unmatched: 5. CDR3 in amino acids: CASSVLQGAYEQYF. CDR3 nucleotides: TGCGCCAGCAGTGTACTTCAGGGGGCCTACGAGCAGTACTTC.

The V and J genes are TRBV25-1 and TRBJ1-1; possibly TRBD1 for D (6 bases). Germline lookup yields CDR1 MGHDK and CDR2 SYGVNS. V was shortened by 5 bases and J by 7 bases, with 14 bases between the two germline ends. CDR3 size: 13 residues. This CDR3 reads CASSQGGQIEAFF. CDR3 nucleotides: TGTGCCAGCAGTCAAGGAGGACAGATTGAAGCTTTCTTT.

The chain joins TRBV9 to TRBJ2-1; D is unclear. Germline V gene data show CDR1 as SGDLS and CDR2 as YYNGEE. V lost 0 bases and J lost 2, with 21 bases in between. The CDR3 is 19 amino acids. The DNA of the CDR3 is TGTGCCAGCAGCGTAGACCTCCCGGGTTGGAGTTACCCCTACAATGAGCAGTTCTTC. This codes for CASSVDLPGWSYPYNEQFF.

The rearrangement uses TRBV3-1 (or the pseudogene TRBV3-2) and TRBJ1-6; tentatively, D is TRBD1 (6 bases). CDR1 and CDR2 from the germline V gene are LGHDT and YNNKEL (reference sequence). The CDR3 covers 16 residues. V lost 0 bases, J lost 7 bases, and 13 bases lay in between. The CDR3 DNA sequence: TGTGCCAGCAGCCAAGAAAGAGTGCAGGGGAATTCACCCCTCCACTTT. It is translated as CASSQERVQGNSPLHF.

This clone was observed a single time. This chain connects TRBV5-6 to TRBJ1-2; unclear D gene. Trimming pared 0 bases from V and 10 bases from J, leaving 16 bases between. Germline lookup yields CDR1 SGHDT and CDR2 YYEEEE. CDR3 length equals 14 residues. DNA of the CDR3: TGTGCCAGCAGCTTGGGGGCGACCCACCGGGACTACACCTTC. Amino acid sequence: CASSLGATHRDYTF.